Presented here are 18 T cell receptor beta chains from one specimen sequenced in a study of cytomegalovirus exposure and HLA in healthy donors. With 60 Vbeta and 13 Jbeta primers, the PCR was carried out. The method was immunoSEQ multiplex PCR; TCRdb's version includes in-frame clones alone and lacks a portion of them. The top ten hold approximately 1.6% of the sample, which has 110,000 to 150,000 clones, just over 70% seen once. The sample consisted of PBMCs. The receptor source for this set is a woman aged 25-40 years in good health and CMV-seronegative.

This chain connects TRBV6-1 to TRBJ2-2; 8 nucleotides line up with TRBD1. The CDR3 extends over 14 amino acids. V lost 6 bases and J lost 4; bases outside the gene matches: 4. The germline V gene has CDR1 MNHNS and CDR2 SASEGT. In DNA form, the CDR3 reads TGTGCCAGCAGGGACAGGGCGGGCACCGGGGAGCTGTTTTTT. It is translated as CASRDRAGTGELFF.

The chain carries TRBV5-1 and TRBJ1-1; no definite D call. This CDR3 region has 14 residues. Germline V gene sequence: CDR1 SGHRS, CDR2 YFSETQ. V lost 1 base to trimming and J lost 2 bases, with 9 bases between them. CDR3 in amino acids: CASSLRQDNTEAFF. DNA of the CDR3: TGCGCCAGCAGCTTGAGGCAGGATAACACTGAAGCTTTCTTT. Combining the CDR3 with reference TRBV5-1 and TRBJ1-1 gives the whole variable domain KAGVTQTPRYLIKTRGQQVTLSCSPISGHRSVSWYQQTPGQGLQFLFEYFSETQRNKGNFPGRFSGRQFSNSRSEMNVSTLELGDSALYLCASSLRQDNTEAFFGQGTRLTVV.

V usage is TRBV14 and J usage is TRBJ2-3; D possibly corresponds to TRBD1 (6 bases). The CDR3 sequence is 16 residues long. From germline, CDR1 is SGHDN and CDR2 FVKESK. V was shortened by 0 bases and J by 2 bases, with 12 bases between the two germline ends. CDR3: CASSQDLGQPTDTQYF. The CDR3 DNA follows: TGTGCCAGCAGCCAAGATTTGGGACAACCCACAGATACGCAGTATTTT.

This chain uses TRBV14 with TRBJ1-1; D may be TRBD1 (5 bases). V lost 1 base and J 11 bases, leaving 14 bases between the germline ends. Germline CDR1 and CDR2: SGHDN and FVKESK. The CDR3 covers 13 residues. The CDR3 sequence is CASSQGTSHLAFF. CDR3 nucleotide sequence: TGTGCCAGCAGCCAAGGGACATCTCATCTGGCTTTCTTT.

The CDR3 DNA is TGTGCCAGTAGTAGACAGGGGGGGAACACTGAAGCTTTCTTT. It encodes CASSRQGGNTEAFF. The rearrangement links TRBV19 to TRBJ1-1; 9 bases match TRBD1. Per germline, CDR1 LNHDA and CDR2 SQIVND (reference sequence). The CDR3 runs 14 residues. Trimming removed 4 bases from V and 1 base from J; junction bases left unmatched: 1. The full variable domain, its missing parts supplied by reference TRBV19 and TRBJ1-1, is DGGITQSPKYLFRKEGQNVTLSCEQNLNHDAMYWYRQDPGQGLRLIYYSQIVNDFQKGDIAEGYSVSREKKESFPLTVTSAQKNPTAFYLCASSRQGGNTEAFFGQGTRLTVV.

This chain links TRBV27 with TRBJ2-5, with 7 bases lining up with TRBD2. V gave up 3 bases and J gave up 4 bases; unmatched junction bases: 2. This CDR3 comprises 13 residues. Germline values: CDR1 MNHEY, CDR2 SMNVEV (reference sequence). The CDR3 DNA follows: TGTGCCAGCAGTTTGAGGGAGGGAGAGACCCAGTACTTC. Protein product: CASSLREGETQYF.

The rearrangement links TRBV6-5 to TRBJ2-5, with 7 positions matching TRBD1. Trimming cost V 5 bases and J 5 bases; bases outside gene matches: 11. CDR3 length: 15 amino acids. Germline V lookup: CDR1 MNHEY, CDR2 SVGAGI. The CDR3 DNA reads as TGTGCCAGCAGTCGAAAGACAGGGCTCTTGGAGACCCAGTACTTC. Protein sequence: CASSRKTGLLETQYF.

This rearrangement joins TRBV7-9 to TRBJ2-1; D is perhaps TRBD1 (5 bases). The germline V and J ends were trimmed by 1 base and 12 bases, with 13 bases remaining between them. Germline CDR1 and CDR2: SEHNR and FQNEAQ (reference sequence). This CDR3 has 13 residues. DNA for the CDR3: TGTGCCAGCAGCTTAGACCCACAGGACCCGCAGTTCTTC. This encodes CASSLDPQDPQFF.

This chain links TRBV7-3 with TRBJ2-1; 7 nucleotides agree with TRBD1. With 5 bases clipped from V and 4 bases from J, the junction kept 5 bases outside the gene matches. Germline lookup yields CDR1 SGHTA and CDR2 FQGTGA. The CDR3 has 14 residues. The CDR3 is CASSTGQLYNEQFF. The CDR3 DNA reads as TGTGCCAGCAGCACGGGACAGCTTTACAATGAGCAGTTCTTC.

CDR3 in amino acids: CATSRGGSSYEQYF. In DNA, the CDR3 is TGTGCCACCAGCAGAGGCGGAAGCTCCTACGAGCAGTACTTC. The V gene is TRBV15, the J gene TRBJ2-7, with D uncertain. The V end lost 1 base, the J end lost 0 bases, and 7 bases lay between the germline ends. Per germline, CDR1 LNHNV and CDR2 YYDKDF (reference sequence). This CDR3 comprises 14 residues. Complete variable domain (other parts from reference TRBV15 and TRBJ2-7): DAMVIQNPRYQVTQFGKPVTLSCSQTLNHNVMYWYQQKSSQAPKLLFHYYDKDFNNEADTPDNFQSRRPNTSFCFLDIRSPGLGDTAMYLCATSRGGSSYEQYFGPGTRLTVT.

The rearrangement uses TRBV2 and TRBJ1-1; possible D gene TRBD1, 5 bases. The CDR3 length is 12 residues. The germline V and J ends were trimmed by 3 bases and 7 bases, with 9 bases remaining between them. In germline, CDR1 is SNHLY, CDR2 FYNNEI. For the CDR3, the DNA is TGTGCCAGCAGTGATTTGGGACTTGAAGCTTTCTTT. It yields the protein CASSDLGLEAFF.

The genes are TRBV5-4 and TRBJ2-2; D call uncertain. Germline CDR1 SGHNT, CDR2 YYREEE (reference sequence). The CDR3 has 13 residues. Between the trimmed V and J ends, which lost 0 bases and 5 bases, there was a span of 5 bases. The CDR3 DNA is TGTGCCAGCAGCTTGGCCAGGACCGGGGAGCTGTTTTTT. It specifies CASSLARTGELFF.

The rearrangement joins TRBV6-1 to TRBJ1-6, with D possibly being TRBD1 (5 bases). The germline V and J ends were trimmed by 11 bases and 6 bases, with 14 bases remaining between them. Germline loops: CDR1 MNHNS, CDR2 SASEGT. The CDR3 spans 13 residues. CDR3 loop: CAVGGDFNSPLHF. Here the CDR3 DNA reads TGTGCCGTCGGGGGAGATTTTAATTCACCCCTCCACTTT.

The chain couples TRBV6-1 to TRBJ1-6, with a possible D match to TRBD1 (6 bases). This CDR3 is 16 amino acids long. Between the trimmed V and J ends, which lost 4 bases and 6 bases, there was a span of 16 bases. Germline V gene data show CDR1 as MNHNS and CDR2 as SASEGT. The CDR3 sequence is CASSVNFGTSNSPLHF. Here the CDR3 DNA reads TGTGCCAGCAGTGTAAACTTCGGGACAAGTAATTCACCCCTCCACTTT.

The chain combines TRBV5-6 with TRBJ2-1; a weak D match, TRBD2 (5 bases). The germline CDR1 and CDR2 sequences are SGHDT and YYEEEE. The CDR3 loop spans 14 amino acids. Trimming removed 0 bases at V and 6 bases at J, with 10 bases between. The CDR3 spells CASSLGWGVNEQFF. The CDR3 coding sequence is TGTGCCAGCAGCTTGGGATGGGGAGTCAATGAGCAGTTCTTC.

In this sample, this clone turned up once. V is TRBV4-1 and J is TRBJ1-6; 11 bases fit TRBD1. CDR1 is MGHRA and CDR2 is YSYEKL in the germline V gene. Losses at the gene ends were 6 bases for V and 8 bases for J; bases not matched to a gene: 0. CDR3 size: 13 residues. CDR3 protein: CASRGQGDSPLHF. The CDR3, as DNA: TGCGCCAGCAGGGGACAGGGGGATTCACCCCTCCACTTT.

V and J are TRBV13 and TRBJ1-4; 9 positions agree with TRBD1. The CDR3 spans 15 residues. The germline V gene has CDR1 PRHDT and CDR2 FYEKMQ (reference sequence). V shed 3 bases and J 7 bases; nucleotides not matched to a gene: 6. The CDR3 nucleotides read TGTGCCAGCAGCTTGTTACAGGGGGCAGGTGAAAAACTGTTTTTT. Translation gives CASSLLQGAGEKLFF.

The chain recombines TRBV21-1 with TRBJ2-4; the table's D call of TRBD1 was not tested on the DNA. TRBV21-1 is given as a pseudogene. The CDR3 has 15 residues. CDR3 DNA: TGTGCCAGCAGCAAAGGACCAGGGTTGAAAAACATTCAGTACTTC. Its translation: CASSKGPGLKNIQYF.